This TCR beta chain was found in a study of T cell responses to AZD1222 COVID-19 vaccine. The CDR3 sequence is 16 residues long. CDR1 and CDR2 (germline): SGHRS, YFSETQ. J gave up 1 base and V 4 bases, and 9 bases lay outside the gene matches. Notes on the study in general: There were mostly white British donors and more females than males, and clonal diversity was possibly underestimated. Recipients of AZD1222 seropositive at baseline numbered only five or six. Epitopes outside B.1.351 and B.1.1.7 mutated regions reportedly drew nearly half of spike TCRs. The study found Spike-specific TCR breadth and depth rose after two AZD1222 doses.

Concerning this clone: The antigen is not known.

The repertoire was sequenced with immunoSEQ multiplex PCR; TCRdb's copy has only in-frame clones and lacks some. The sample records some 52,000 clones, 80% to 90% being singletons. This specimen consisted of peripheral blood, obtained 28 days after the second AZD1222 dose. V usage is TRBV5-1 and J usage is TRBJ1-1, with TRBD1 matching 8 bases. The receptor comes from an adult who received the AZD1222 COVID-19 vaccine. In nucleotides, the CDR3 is TGCGCCAGCAGCACCAGACCGGGACAGGCGAACACTGAAGCTTTCTTT. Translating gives CASSTRPGQANTEAFF.